A single sample gave rise to the 5 T cell receptor beta chains below, sequenced in a study of regulatory T cells in long-lasting Graves disease. Sequencing libraries for TCR beta were prepared with iRepertoire HTBI primers and Arm-PCR of CDR3 regions. TCRdb ran MiXCR on the multiplex PCR reads and lists one entry per CDR3 protein. Of roughly 430,000 distinct CDR3 sequences detected, roughly a fifth appear once; the ten largest clones hold roughly an eighth. The time point denotes: persistent/refractory GD, antithyroid drugs over 5 years with positive TRAb. Following extraction of RNA from PBMCs, that RNA was used to make the TCR library. Sequenced material: peripheral blood mononuclear cells (PBMCs), taken when the disease was refractory, from a patient treated with antithyroid drugs. Receptors were obtained from a female donor with Graves disease.

V gene TRBV29-1 combines with J gene TRBJ1-2, with TRBD1 identical over 7 bases. The CDR3 contains 17 residues. V was pared by 6 bases and J by 2 bases, with 18 bases of the junction left unmatched. Germline CDR1 is SQVTM and CDR2 is ANQGSEA. In nucleotides, the CDR3 is TGCAGCGTCAAACAGGCTGAACCCGACAGGGCGAACTATGGCTACACCTTC. Translation: CSVKQAEPDRANYGYTF.

This clonotype has at least ten counts. CDR3 protein: CSASHGLETQYF. As DNA, the CDR3 is TGCAGTGCTAGTCACGGGTTGGAGACCCAGTACTTC. The chain joins TRBV20-1 to TRBJ2-5; no firm D call. The CDR3 runs 12 residues. Germline-derived CDR1 and CDR2 are DFQATT and SNEGSKA (reference sequence). Between the trimmed V and J ends, which lost 3 bases and 5 bases, there was a span of 10 bases.

This clonotype turned up a few times. The CDR3 spells CAISRTGSYEQYF. CDR3 bases: TGTGCCATCAGTAGGACGGGTTCCTACGAGCAGTACTTC. The chain has TRBV10-3 and TRBJ2-7; D remains unclear. Trimming removed 5 bases from V and 1 base from J, with 9 bases in between. The CDR3 is 13 residues long. Germline V gives CDR1 ENHRY, CDR2 SYGVKD.

This clonotype was observed many times. The rearrangement uses TRBV2 and TRBJ2-7; TRBD1 might be the D (6 bases). Per the germline V gene, CDR1 is SNHLY and CDR2 is FYNNEI. Trimming cost V 5 bases and J 4 bases, with 15 bases left between them. This CDR3 is built from 14 residues. CDR3 loop: CASSTGTSPYEQYF. Here the CDR3 DNA reads TGTGCCAGCAGTACAGGGACATCCCCTTACGAGCAGTACTTC. Looking up the rest from reference TRBV2 and TRBJ2-7 gives the full variable domain: EPEVTQTPSHQVTQMGQEVILRCVPISNHLYFYWYRQILGQKVEFLVSFYNNEISEKSEIFDDQFSVERPDGSNFTLKIRSTKLEDSAMYFCASSTGTSPYEQYFGPGTRLTVT.

This clonotype has at least ten counts. The J gene is TRBJ1-2, the V gene TRBV27, with D tentatively TRBD1 (5 bases). This CDR3 region has 12 residues. Deletions cut 4 bases from V and 7 bases from J, with 10 bases between. CDR1 is MNHEY and CDR2 is SMNVEV in the germline V gene (reference sequence). The CDR3 reads CASSSSGRGYTF. The CDR3 DNA sequence: TGTGCCAGCAGTTCCTCGGGACGTGGCTACACCTTC.